The following is a T cell receptor (beta chain) sequence with its context. J was trimmed by 7 bases and V by 5 bases; bases with no gene match: 9. Germline CDR1 SGDLS, CDR2 YYNGEE. The CDR3 has 15 residues. These data come from a study of blood T cell repertoires in COVID-19. Study-level information: From T cells, B-cell-depleted T cells, or PBMCs came the material, which was cDNA or gDNA.

Methods used by the authors: Reference gene primer amplification yielded estimated nucleated cell counts. This table comes from immunoSEQ multiplex PCR, and its TCRdb copy is limited to in-frame clones, with some not included. V and J calls and clone size are given by that table; D and trimming were obtained from the DNA. The repertoire has more than 95,000 clones, roughly 90% of them found once; the top ten carry roughly 3.6%. The V gene is TRBV9, the J gene TRBJ2-1, with TRBD1 matching 10 bases. The clonotype comes from a woman aged 60-70 years with acute or convalescent COVID-19. Input material: peripheral blood. The DNA for the CDR3 is TGTGCCAGCAGTCCCCGGGACAGGGGATTGAATGAGCAGTTCTTC. It encodes CASSPRDRGLNEQFF.